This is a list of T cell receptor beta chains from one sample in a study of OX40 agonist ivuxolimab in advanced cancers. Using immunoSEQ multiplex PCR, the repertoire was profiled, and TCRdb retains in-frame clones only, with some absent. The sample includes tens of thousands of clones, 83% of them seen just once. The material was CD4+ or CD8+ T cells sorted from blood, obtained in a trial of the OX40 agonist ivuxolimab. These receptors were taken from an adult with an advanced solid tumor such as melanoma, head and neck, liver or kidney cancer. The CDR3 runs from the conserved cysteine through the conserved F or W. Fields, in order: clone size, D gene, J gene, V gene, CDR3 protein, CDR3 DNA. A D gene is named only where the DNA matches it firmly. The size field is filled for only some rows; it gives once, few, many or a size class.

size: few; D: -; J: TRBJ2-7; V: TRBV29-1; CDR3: CSVEVGPFSYEQYF; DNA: TGCAGCGTTGAAGTGGGACCGTTCTCCTACGAGCAGTACTTC
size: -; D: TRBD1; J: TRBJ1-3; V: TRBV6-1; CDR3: CASSGTGAPGNTIYF; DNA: TGTGCCAGCAGTGGGACAGGGGCTCCTGGAAACACCATATATTTT
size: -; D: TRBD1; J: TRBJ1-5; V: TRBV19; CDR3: CASSDRYDQPQHF; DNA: TGTGCCAGTTCGGACAGGTATGATCAGCCCCAGCATTTT
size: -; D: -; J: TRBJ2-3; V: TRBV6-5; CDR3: CASYLDTQYF; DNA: TGTGCCAGCTATCTAGATACGCAGTATTTT
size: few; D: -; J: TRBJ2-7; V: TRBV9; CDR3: CASSAPFGTASSYEQYF; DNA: TGTGCCAGCAGCGCGCCCTTCGGGACGGCTAGCTCCTACGAGCAGTACTTC
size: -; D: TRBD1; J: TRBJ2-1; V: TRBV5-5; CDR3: CASSAGQGLRYNEQFF; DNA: TGTGCCAGCAGCGCGGGACAGGGGTTGAGGTACAATGAGCAGTTCTTC
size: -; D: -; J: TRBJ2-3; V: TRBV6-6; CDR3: CASIRGGATDTQYF; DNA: TGTGCCAGCATCCGCGGCGGGGCCACAGATACGCAGTATTTT
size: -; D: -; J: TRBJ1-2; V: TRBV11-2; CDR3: CASSLGVYGYTF; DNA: TGTGCCAGCAGCTTAGGGGTATATGGCTACACCTTC
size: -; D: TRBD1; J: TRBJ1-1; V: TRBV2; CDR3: CATKGQGANVNTEAFF; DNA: TGTGCCACTAAGGGACAGGGGGCTAACGTGAACACTGAAGCTTTCTTT
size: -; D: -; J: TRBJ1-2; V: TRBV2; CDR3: CASSERGVLTMRYTF; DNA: TGTGCCAGCAGTGAACGGGGGGTACTAACTATGCGCTACACCTTC
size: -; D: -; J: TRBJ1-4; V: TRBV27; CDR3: CASSRWGILFF; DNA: TGTGCCAGCAGCCGTTGGGGGATACTGTTTTTT
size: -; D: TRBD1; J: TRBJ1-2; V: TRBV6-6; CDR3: CASSLGDRGYGYTF; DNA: TGTGCCAGCAGTTTAGGTGACAGGGGCTATGGCTACACCTTC
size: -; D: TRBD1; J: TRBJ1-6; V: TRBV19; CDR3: CASSRQGTPLTNSPLHF; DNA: TGTGCCAGTAGCCGACAGGGGACTCCACTGACTAATTCACCCCTCCACTTT
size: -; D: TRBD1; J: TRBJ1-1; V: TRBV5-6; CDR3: CASSRDRANTEAFF; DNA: TGTGCCAGCAGCCGGGACAGGGCGAACACTGAAGCTTTCTTT
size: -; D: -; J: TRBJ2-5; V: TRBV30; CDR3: CAWSMATQETQYF; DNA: TGTGCCTGGAGTATGGCTACTCAAGAGACCCAGTACTTC
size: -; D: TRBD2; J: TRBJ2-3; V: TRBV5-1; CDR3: CASSWTSGGVADTQYF; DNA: TGCGCCAGCAGCTGGACTAGCGGGGGGGTGGCAGATACGCAGTATTTT
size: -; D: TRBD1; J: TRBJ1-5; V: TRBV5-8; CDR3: CASRRTGGLNQPQHF; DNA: TGTGCCAGCAGACGGACAGGGGGCCTTAATCAGCCCCAGCATTTT
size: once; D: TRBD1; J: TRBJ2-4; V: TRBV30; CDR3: CAWSVPRTGGNIQYF; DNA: TGTGCCTGGAGTGTACCCCGGACAGGGGGCAACATTCAGTACTTC
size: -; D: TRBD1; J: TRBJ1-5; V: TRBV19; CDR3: CASTVDRGINQPQHF; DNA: TGTGCCAGTACCGTGGACAGGGGGATCAATCAGCCCCAGCATTTT
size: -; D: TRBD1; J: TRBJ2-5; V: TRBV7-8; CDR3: CASSRTGGQGTQYF; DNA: TGTGCCAGCAGCCGGACAGGGGGGCAGGGGACCCAGTACTTC
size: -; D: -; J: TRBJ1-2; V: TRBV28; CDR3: CASSLLRPDLYTF; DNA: TGTGCCAGCAGTCTACTACGGCCGGATTTATACACCTTC
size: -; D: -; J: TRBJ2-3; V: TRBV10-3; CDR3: CAISEPVGPTDTDTQYF; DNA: TGTGCCATCAGTGAGCCGGTGGGACCCACCGACACAGATACGCAGTATTTT
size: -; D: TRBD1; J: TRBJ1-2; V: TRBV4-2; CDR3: CASSQEGQGGNYGYTF; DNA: TGTGCCAGCAGCCAAGAAGGGCAGGGGGGGAACTATGGCTACACCTTC
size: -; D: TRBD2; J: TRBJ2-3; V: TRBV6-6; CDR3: CATGTSGGIDTQYF; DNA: TGTGCCACCGGGACTAGCGGGGGTATAGATACGCAGTATTTT
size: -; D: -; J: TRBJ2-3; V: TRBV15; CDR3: CATSRDLPSSTDTQYF; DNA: TGTGCCACCAGCAGAGATCTCCCGTCTAGCACAGATACGCAGTATTTT
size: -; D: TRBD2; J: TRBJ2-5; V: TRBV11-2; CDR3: CASRPLAGGRIVQETQYF; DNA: TGTGCCAGCAGGCCACTAGCGGGGGGGCGTATAGTCCAAGAGACCCAGTACTTC
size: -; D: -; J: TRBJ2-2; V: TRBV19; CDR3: CASSITGNTGELFF; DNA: TGTGCCAGTAGTATTACGGGGAACACCGGGGAGCTGTTTTTT
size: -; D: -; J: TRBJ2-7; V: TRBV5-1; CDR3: CASSLASGAGEQYF; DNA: TGCGCCAGCAGCTTGGCCTCAGGGGCAGGCGAGCAGTACTTC
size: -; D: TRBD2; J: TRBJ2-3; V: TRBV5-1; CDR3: CASSPIGTSGPSTDTQYF; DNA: TGCGCCAGCAGCCCCATAGGGACTAGCGGCCCTAGCACAGATACGCAGTATTTT
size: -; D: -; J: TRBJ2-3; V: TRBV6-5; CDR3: CASSYMTGGQYF; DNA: TGTGCCAGCAGTTACATGACTGGTGGACAGTATTTT
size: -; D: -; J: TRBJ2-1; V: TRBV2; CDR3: CASSGQPLSSYNEQFF; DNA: TGTGCCAGCAGTGGCCAGCCTTTAAGCTCCTACAATGAGCAGTTCTTC
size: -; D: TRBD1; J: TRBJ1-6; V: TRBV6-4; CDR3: CASSRTGDNSPLHF; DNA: TGTGCCAGCAGCCGTACAGGGGATAATTCACCCCTCCACTTT
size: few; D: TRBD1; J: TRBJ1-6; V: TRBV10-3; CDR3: CAIRETGNSPLHF; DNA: TGTGCCATCAGGGAGACAGGGAATTCACCCCTCCACTTT
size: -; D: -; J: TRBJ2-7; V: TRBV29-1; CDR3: CSVRTGTHEQYF; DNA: TGCAGCGTTAGGACCGGGACCCACGAGCAGTACTTC
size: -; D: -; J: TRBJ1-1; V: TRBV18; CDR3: CASSPPLGLNTEAFF; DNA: TGTGCCAGCTCACCACCCCTGGGGTTGAACACTGAAGCTTTCTTT
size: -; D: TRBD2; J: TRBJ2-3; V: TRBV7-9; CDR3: CASSILAGAATDTQYF; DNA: TGTGCCAGCAGCATTCTAGCGGGGGCCGCCACAGATACGCAGTATTTT
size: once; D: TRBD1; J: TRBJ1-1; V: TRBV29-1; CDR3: CSVEGQGASEAFF; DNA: TGCAGCGTTGAAGGGCAGGGGGCTTCTGAAGCTTTCTTT
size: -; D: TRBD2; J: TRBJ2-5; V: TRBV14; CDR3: CASSPQGLAFQETQYF; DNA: TGTGCCAGCAGCCCGCAGGGACTAGCGTTTCAAGAGACCCAGTACTTC
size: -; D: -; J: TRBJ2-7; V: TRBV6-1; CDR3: CAISRPGSPYEQYF; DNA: TGTGCCATCAGCCGACCGGGTTCGCCCTACGAGCAGTACTTC
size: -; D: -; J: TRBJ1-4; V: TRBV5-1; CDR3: CASSLGDSTNEKLFF; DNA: TGCGCCAGCAGCTTGGGGGACTCAACTAATGAAAAACTGTTTTTT
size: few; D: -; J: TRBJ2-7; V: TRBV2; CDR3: CASSEALQGGEQYF; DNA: TGTGCCAGCAGTGAAGCGCTTCAGGGAGGCGAGCAGTACTTC
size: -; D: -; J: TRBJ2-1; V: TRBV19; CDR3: CASSVGGPNEQFF; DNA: TGTGCCAGTAGTGTAGGCGGACCTAATGAGCAGTTCTTC
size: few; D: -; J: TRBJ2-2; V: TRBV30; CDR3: CAWSVQVRAGELFF; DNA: TGTGCCTGGAGTGTACAAGTCCGAGCCGGGGAGCTGTTTTTT
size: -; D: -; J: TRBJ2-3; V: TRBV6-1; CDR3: CASSDFASPGGDTQYF; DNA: TGTGCCAGCAGTGACTTCGCTAGCCCAGGTGGGGATACGCAGTATTTT
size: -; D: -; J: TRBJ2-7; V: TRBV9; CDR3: CASSAETGKRGYEQYF; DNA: TGTGCCAGCAGCGCAGAAACAGGAAAGAGAGGCTACGAGCAGTACTTC
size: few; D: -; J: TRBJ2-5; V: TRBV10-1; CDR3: CASSAGFAGDQETQYF; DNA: TGCGCCAGCAGTGCTGGATTTGCGGGCGATCAAGAGACCCAGTACTTC
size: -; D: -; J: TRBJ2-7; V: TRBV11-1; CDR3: CASSISGTHSSYEQYF; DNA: TGTGCCAGCAGCATTTCCGGGACGCATAGCTCCTACGAGCAGTACTTC
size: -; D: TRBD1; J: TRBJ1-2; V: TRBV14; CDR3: CASSLRQGAGQGYGYTF; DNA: TGTGCCAGCAGCCTGCGACAGGGGGCAGGTCAGGGCTATGGCTACACCTTC